The T cell receptor beta chain under discussion was sequenced for a study of PD-L1 blockade in urothelial cancer. Study-level information: Patients' atezolizumab regimen, 1,200 mg intravenously every 3 weeks, began at some point between 2014 and 2015. Blood samples had a median of 141,255 T cells, approximately 83,000 unique TCRs, and clonality roughly 0.088.

Locally advanced or metastatic urothelial carcinoma affected the patients. The CDR3 length is 15 residues. V lost 4 bases to trimming and J lost 8 bases, with 19 bases between them. Germline CDR1 SGHRS, CDR2 YFSETQ. Data came from immunoSEQ multiplex PCR; TCRdb stores just in-frame clones and leaves some out. This sample yields tens of thousands of clones, of which about four fifths are seen a single time; roughly 3.2% belongs to the top ten. This receptor was obtained from a man aged 65 to 85 with urothelial cancer. V usage is TRBV5-1 and J usage is TRBJ2-1; D possibly corresponds to TRBD2 (7 bases). Sequenced material: PBMCs, taken around atezolizumab (anti-PD-L1) treatment. CDR3 loop: CASSRGGGFRDEQFF. CDR3 bases: TGCGCCAGCAGCCGAGGGGGGGGTTTTAGGGATGAGCAGTTCTTC.